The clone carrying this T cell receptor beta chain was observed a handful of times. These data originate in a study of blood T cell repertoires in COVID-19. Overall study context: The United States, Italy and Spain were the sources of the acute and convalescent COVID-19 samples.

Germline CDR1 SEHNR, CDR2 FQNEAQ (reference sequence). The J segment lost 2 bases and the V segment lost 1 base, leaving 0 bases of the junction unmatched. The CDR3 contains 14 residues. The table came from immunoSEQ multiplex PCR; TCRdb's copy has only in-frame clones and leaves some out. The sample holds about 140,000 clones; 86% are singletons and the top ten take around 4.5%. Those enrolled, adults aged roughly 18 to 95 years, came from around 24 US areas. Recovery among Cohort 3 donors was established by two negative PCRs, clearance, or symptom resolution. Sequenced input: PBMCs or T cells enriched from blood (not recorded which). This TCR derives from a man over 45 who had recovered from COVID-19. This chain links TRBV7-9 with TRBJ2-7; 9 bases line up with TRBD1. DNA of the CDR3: TGTGCCAGCAGCTTAGGGACAGGGGCCTACGAGCAGTACTTC. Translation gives CASSLGTGAYEQYF.